This TCR beta chain was observed in a study of blood T cell repertoires in COVID-19. The CDR3 runs 15 residues. With 7 bases clipped from V and 5 bases from J, the junction kept 10 bases outside the gene matches. Germline V gives CDR1 MDHEN, CDR2 SYDVKM. Method: immunoSEQ multiplex PCR; TCRdb's copy keeps in-frame clones and lacks some. The table has approximately 170,000 clones, about nine tenths seen once; the top ten hold around 4%. Sequencing was done on a sample of peripheral blood. The chain employs TRBV28 and TRBJ2-2; 7 nucleotides match TRBD2. The sequence was obtained from a woman in her 70s with acute or convalescent COVID-19. The CDR3 DNA follows: TGTGCCAGCACTCCCCGCGGGAGTGGGACCGGGGAGCTGTTTTTT. Its translation: CASTPRGSGTGELFF.